Below are 32 T cell receptor beta chains sequenced from a single sample in a study of T cell responses to AZD1222 COVID-19 vaccine. Assay: immunoSEQ multiplex PCR; the TCRdb copy retains only in-frame clones and omits some. The data contain 55,000 to 80,000 clones, roughly 84% of them singletons. The sequenced sample was peripheral blood, obtained on day 0 of AZD1222 vaccination. The receptors were sampled from an adult in good health.

In the case of this clone: Other DNA sequences of this sample code for an identical CDR3. CDR3 sequence (DNA): TGTGCCAGCAGTTTACAGGGACATCAGCCCCAGCATTTT. Its translation is CASSLQGHQPQHF. This chain joins TRBV27 and TRBJ1-5; D perhaps matches TRBD1 (5 bases). The CDR3 loop spans 13 amino acids. The V end lost 2 bases, the J end lost 5 bases, and 7 bases lay between the germline ends. The germline V gene has CDR1 MNHEY and CDR2 SMNVEV (reference sequence).

V is TRBV7-9 and J is TRBJ1-2; a weak D match, TRBD1 (6 bases). The CDR3 totals 15 residues. The germline V and J ends were trimmed by 7 bases and 2 bases, with 17 bases remaining between them. Per germline, CDR1 SEHNR and CDR2 FQNEAQ (reference sequence). The CDR3: CASTRIGGFNYGYTF. CDR3 coding DNA: TGTGCCAGCACCAGGATTGGGGGCTTCAACTATGGCTACACCTTC.

This sequence joins TRBV28 and TRBJ1-3, with D perhaps TRBD1 (5 bases). The CDR3 is made up of 14 amino acids. Germline CDR1 MDHEN, CDR2 SYDVKM. Trimming left V 6 bases short and J 1 base short, with 10 bases between. In DNA, the CDR3 is TGTGCCAGCAGAAACCGGGGGTCTGGAAACACCATATATTTT. It yields the protein CASRNRGSGNTIYF.

This chain uses TRBV19 with TRBJ2-7, with 7 bases fitting TRBD1. The CDR3 is made up of 16 amino acids. Germline loops: CDR1 LNHDA, CDR2 SQIVND (reference sequence). V dropped 5 bases and J dropped 6; count of bases not matched to a gene: 16. In nucleotides, the CDR3 is TGTGCCAGTAGTCCTATACAGGGGAGAGGAGTTGGCGAGCAGTACTTC. It yields the protein CASSPIQGRGVGEQYF. The full variable domain, in which reference TRBV19 and TRBJ2-7 provide the parts outside the CDR3, is DGGITQSPKYLFRKEGQNVTLSCEQNLNHDAMYWYRQDPGQGLRLIYYSQIVNDFQKGDIAEGYSVSREKKESFPLTVTSAQKNPTAFYLCASSPIQGRGVGEQYFGPGTRLTVT.

Relative to its sample, this clone is medium-sized (0.01 to 0.1%). V usage is TRBV14 and J usage is TRBJ2-7; 7 bases match TRBD1. Germline V CDR1 and CDR2: SGHDN, FVKESK. The J segment lost 3 bases and the V segment lost 2 bases, leaving 13 bases of the junction unmatched. This CDR3 has 17 residues. The CDR3 coding sequence is TGTGCCAGCAGCCAACGGATGTTCGGGAACAGGGGCTACGAGCAGTACTTC. Its protein is CASSQRMFGNRGYEQYF.

The chain joins TRBV19 to TRBJ1-2; the match to TRBD1 covers 7 bases. Per the germline V gene, CDR1 is LNHDA and CDR2 is SQIVND (reference sequence). The trim removed 8 bases at V and 0 bases at J, leaving 12 bases unmatched. The CDR3 contains 16 residues. CDR3 region: CASLQRGDRANYGYTF. DNA of the CDR3: TGTGCCAGTCTGCAGCGGGGGGACAGAGCTAACTATGGCTACACCTTC.

The chain links TRBV7-2 to TRBJ2-3; TRBD1 matches at 7 bases. CDR1 and CDR2 (germline): SGHTA, FQGNSA. This CDR3 spans 16 amino acids. With V trimmed by 5 bases and J by 4 bases, 12 bases remained unmatched. CDR3 protein: CASSPHADRVADTQYF. Here the CDR3 DNA reads TGTGCCAGCAGCCCGCATGCCGACAGGGTAGCAGATACGCAGTATTTT.

The chain carries TRBV6-5 and TRBJ1-3; no firm D call. The V end lost 6 bases, the J end lost 4 bases, and 13 bases lay between the germline ends. The CDR3 is 14 amino acids. Germline CDR1 is MNHEY and CDR2 is SVGAGI. DNA of the CDR3: TGTGCCAGCAGCAGTGTATTAACCGGAAACACCATATATTTT. This sequence encodes CASSSVLTGNTIYF.

The rearrangement joins TRBV2 to TRBJ2-7, with 7 nucleotides matching TRBD1. The CDR3 covers 22 residues. Germline loops: CDR1 SNHLY, CDR2 FYNNEI. The ends lost 2 bases at V and 2 bases at J; junction bases unmatched: 27. The CDR3 sequence: CASSETIETGTRGQTVAYEQYF. CDR3 in DNA: TGTGCCAGCAGTGAAACGATAGAAACCGGGACAAGGGGGCAAACAGTTGCCTACGAGCAGTACTTC. Combining the CDR3 with reference TRBV2 and TRBJ2-7 gives the whole variable domain EPEVTQTPSHQVTQMGQEVILRCVPISNHLYFYWYRQILGQKVEFLVSFYNNEISEKSEIFDDQFSVERPDGSNFTLKIRSTKLEDSAMYFCASSETIETGTRGQTVAYEQYFGPGTRLTVT.

The chain carries TRBV7-9 and TRBJ2-2; D perhaps matches TRBD1 (5 bases). The CDR3 is 15 amino acids. Germline loops: CDR1 SEHNR, CDR2 FQNEAQ (reference sequence). Trimming took off 5 bases at V and 4 bases at J, with 14 bases between the two ends. CDR3 amino acids: CASSLRRVPTGELFF. DNA for the CDR3: TGTGCCAGCAGCCTTCGCAGGGTCCCCACCGGGGAGCTGTTTTTT. The full variable domain, completed using reference TRBV7-9 and TRBJ2-2, is DTGVSQNPRHKITKRGQNVTFRCDPISEHNRLYWYRQTLGQGPEFLTYFQNEAQLEKSRLLSDRFSAERPKGSFSTLEIQRTEQGDSAMYLCASSLRRVPTGELFFGEGSRLTVL.

This clone was counted a few times. The V call is TRBV28, the J call TRBJ1-2; 8 nucleotides align to TRBD1. The CDR3 totals 14 residues. Germline V gene lookup returns CDR1 MDHEN and CDR2 SYDVKM. With 3 bases clipped from V and 8 bases from J, the junction kept 8 bases outside the gene matches. CDR3 in DNA: TGTGCCAGCAGTTTGGTTGGGACAGGCCGCGGCTACACCTTC. Residues: CASSLVGTGRGYTF.

The V call is TRBV7-2, the J call TRBJ1-2; D might be TRBD1 (5 bases). Deletions cut 5 bases from V and 4 bases from J, with 14 bases between. Germline assignment: CDR1 SGHTA and CDR2 FQGNSA. The CDR3 is made up of 14 amino acids. The CDR3 coding sequence is TGTGCCAGCAGCCCACATCAGGGAACCTATGGCTACACCTTC. Translation: CASSPHQGTYGYTF.

V usage is TRBV11-2 and J usage is TRBJ2-3, with D perhaps matching TRBD2 (5 bases). V lost 3 bases to trimming and J lost 1 base, with 8 bases between them. Germline values: CDR1 SGHAT, CDR2 FQNNGV. The CDR3 totals 14 residues. CDR3 sequence: CASSLGSGTDTQYF. CDR3 in DNA: TGTGCCAGCAGCTTGGGTAGCGGCACAGATACGCAGTATTTT.

The chain employs TRBV24-1 and TRBJ2-3; 12 bases agree with TRBD2. The CDR3 runs 18 residues. Germline CDR1 and CDR2: KGHDR and SFDVKD. V dropped 3 bases and J dropped 2; count of bases not matched to a gene: 8. The CDR3 DNA reads TGTGCCACCAGTGATCCCAAACTAGCGGGGGGATTCACAGATACGCAGTATTTT. As protein: CATSDPKLAGGFTDTQYF.

This clone came up once. This chain uses TRBV28 with TRBJ2-7; 9 bases line up with TRBD2. From germline, CDR1 is MDHEN and CDR2 SYDVKM. The CDR3 totals 15 residues. V gave up 3 bases and J gave up 6 bases; unmatched junction bases: 9. The CDR3 nucleotides read TGTGCCAGCAGTTTTATAACGGCGGGGGGGCGCGAGCAGTACTTC. Amino acids: CASSFITAGGREQYF. Variable domain in full (rest from reference TRBV28 and TRBJ2-7): DVKVTQSSRYLVKRTGEKVFLECVQDMDHENMFWYRQDPGLGLRLIYFSYDVKMKEKGDIPEGYSVSREKKERFSLILESASTNQTSMYLCASSFITAGGREQYFGPGTRLTVT.

The chain carries TRBV9 and TRBJ1-2; 9 nucleotides line up with TRBD1. J was trimmed by 3 bases and V by 0 bases; bases with no gene match: 3. The CDR3 runs 15 residues. The germline V gene encodes CDR1 SGDLS and CDR2 YYNGEE. CDR3 nucleotide sequence: TGTGCCAGCAGCGTAGCCGGACAGGGGTACTATGGCTACACCTTC. Translating it yields CASSVAGQGYYGYTF.

The chain joins TRBV6-5 to TRBJ2-5, with 7 bases identical to TRBD2. Trimming took 7 bases from V and 5 from J; bases not matched to a gene: 7. The germline gives CDR1 MNHEY, CDR2 SVGAGI. This CDR3 has 13 residues. The CDR3 is CASTQAGLETQYF. The CDR3, as DNA: TGTGCCAGCACCCAAGCGGGGTTGGAGACCCAGTACTTC.

The rearrangement uses TRBV28 and TRBJ1-4; 7 bases line up with TRBD1. The CDR3 has 15 residues. Losses at the gene ends were 5 bases for V and 4 bases for J; bases not matched to a gene: 7. CDR1 and CDR2 from the germline V gene are MDHEN and SYDVKM. CDR3 DNA: TGTGCCAGCAGTGACCAAGGGGGCTTTAATGAAAAACTGTTTTTT. It specifies CASSDQGGFNEKLFF.

This clone qualifies as medium-sized. The chain is built from TRBV5-4 and TRBJ1-3; TRBD1 might be the D (5 bases). The CDR3 is 16 residues long. Germline CDR1 and CDR2: SGHNT and YYREEE (reference sequence). V was shortened by 0 bases and J by 4 bases, with 14 bases between the two germline ends. The CDR3 region has the DNA TGTGCCAGCAGCTTGGCCGGGGACCTGGGGGGAAACACCATATATTTT. Its translation is CASSLAGDLGGNTIYF.

The V call is TRBV10-3, the J call TRBJ1-1; D unclear. CDR3 length equals 10 residues. Germline assignment: CDR1 ENHRY and CDR2 SYGVKD. V shed 6 bases and J shed 3 bases, with 2 bases lying between them. The CDR3 reads CAIRDTEAFF. In nucleotides, the CDR3 is TGTGCCATCAGGGACACTGAAGCTTTCTTT.

The rearrangement uses TRBV3-1 (or the pseudogene TRBV3-2) and TRBJ1-2; D remains unclear. V was clipped by 3 bases and J by 6 bases, with 8 bases between them. In germline, CDR1 is LGHDT, CDR2 YNNKEL (reference sequence). There are 12 residues in the CDR3. CDR3 bases: TGTGCCAGCAGCCAGGGATCGAATGGCTACACCTTC. This gives the protein CASSQGSNGYTF.

V gene TRBV4-3 combines with J gene TRBJ2-7, with 11 nucleotides matching TRBD1. This CDR3 comprises 16 residues. CDR1 is LGHNA and CDR2 is YSLEER in the germline V gene. V shed 2 bases and J 3 bases; nucleotides not matched to a gene: 6. CDR3 in amino acids: CASSQISGTGGYEQYF. CDR3 DNA: TGCGCCAGCAGCCAAATTTCCGGGACAGGGGGCTACGAGCAGTACTTC.

A word on this clone: In the same sample, other DNA sequences code for this CDR3. This rearrangement joins TRBV30 to TRBJ1-5; the D is unclear. Germline assignment: CDR1 GTSNPN and CDR2 SVGIG (reference sequence). V was cut by 2 bases and J by 0 bases, with 5 bases left in between. This CDR3 is built from 13 residues. The CDR3 DNA reads TGTGCCTGGAGTAGGAATAGCAATCAGCCCCAGCATTTT. The encoded protein is CAWSRNSNQPQHF.

The V call is TRBV7-2, the J call TRBJ1-5; D is ambiguous. Germline values: CDR1 SGHTA, CDR2 FQGNSA. The CDR3 has 13 residues. V shed 5 bases and J shed 4 bases, with 9 bases lying between them. The CDR3 loop is CASSQRQNQPQHF. In DNA form, the CDR3 reads TGTGCCAGCAGCCAGAGGCAGAATCAGCCCCAGCATTTT.

V is TRBV30 and J is TRBJ2-5; TRBD2 aligns across 10 bases. V dropped 4 bases and J dropped 1; count of bases not matched to a gene: 9. Germline CDR1 is GTSNPN and CDR2 is SVGIG (reference sequence). CDR3 length: 16 amino acids. CDR3 nucleotide sequence: TGTGCCTGGAATCGAGGTAGCGGGGGGTCCCAAGAGACCCAGTACTTC. Its translation is CAWNRGSGGSQETQYF.

This clone was recorded once. The rearrangement joins TRBV15 to TRBJ2-5, with D possibly matching TRBD2 (6 bases). Deletions cut 0 bases from V and 4 bases from J, with 15 bases between. The CDR3 contains 16 residues. The germline V gene encodes CDR1 LNHNV and CDR2 YYDKDF (reference sequence). CDR3 in amino acids: CATSREGTSRLETQYF. The CDR3, as DNA: TGTGCCACCAGCAGAGAGGGCACTAGCAGATTAGAGACCCAGTACTTC.

V usage is TRBV28 and J usage is TRBJ1-2; 7 bases map to TRBD1. CDR3 length: 16 amino acids. CDR1 and CDR2 (germline): MDHEN, SYDVKM. V lost 6 bases to trimming and J lost 4 bases; unmatched junction nucleotides: 14. CDR3 nucleotide sequence: TGTGCCAGCAGCCCCACACTAACAGGGGTTGGCTATGGCTACACCTTC. Its translation is CASSPTLTGVGYGYTF.

The chain carries TRBV12-2 and TRBJ1-2. TRBV12-2 is a pseudogene locus. The CDR3 totals 15 residues. In DNA form, the CDR3 reads TGTGCAAGGCCGGGGGGGAGGTACGTCCACTATGGCTACACCTTC. It translates to CARPGGRYVHYGYTF.

The CDR3 DNA reads as TGTGCCAGCAGCTTAGTTGCTAGGACTGAAGCTTTCTTT. It yields the protein CASSLVARTEAFF. The chain uses TRBV7-2 and TRBJ1-1; D not certain. This CDR3 contains 13 residues. With 1 base removed from V and 5 bases from J, the gap between germline ends came to 8 bases. Germline V lookup: CDR1 SGHTA, CDR2 FQGNSA.

This chain connects TRBV7-2 to TRBJ1-1; tentative D call: TRBD1 (5 bases). The V gene's germline CDR1 is SGHTA and CDR2 FQGNSA. This CDR3 has 14 residues. V gave up 0 bases and J gave up 3 bases, with 8 bases separating them. The CDR3 nucleotides read TGTGCCAGCAGCTTAGCCGGGGCCCACACTGAAGCTTTCTTT. It translates to CASSLAGAHTEAFF.

The chain is built from TRBV6-2 or TRBV6-3 and TRBJ2-7; D remains ambiguous. In germline, CDR1 is MNHEY, CDR2 SVGEGT. The CDR3 is 14 residues long. V lost 1 base, J lost 2 bases, and 9 bases lay in between. The CDR3 protein is CASSYYGDTYEQYF. The CDR3 DNA sequence: TGTGCCAGCAGTTACTATGGAGACACCTACGAGCAGTACTTC.

The CDR3 bases are TGTGCCAGCAGTGTGGTTGACAGGGATTCCTACGAGCAGTACTTC. Its protein product is CASSVVDRDSYEQYF. The V and J genes are TRBV2 and TRBJ2-7; the match to TRBD1 covers 7 bases. Germline values: CDR1 SNHLY, CDR2 FYNNEI. The junction had 7 bases not matched to a gene; V was cut back by 4 bases and J by 1 base. The CDR3 totals 15 residues. Complete variable domain (other parts from reference TRBV2 and TRBJ2-7): EPEVTQTPSHQVTQMGQEVILRCVPISNHLYFYWYRQILGQKVEFLVSFYNNEISEKSEIFDDQFSVERPDGSNFTLKIRSTKLEDSAMYFCASSVVDRDSYEQYFGPGTRLTVT.